The T cell receptor (beta chain) described here comes from a study of OX40 agonist ivuxolimab in advanced cancers. The table lists this clone with a count of one. The protocol was immunoSEQ multiplex PCR, while the TCRdb copy is restricted to in-frame clones and leaves out a portion. The sample has about 18,000 clones, about 90% seen once. The sequenced sample was CD4+ or CD8+ T cells sorted from blood, obtained in a trial of the OX40 agonist ivuxolimab. The TCR originated in an adult with an advanced solid tumor such as melanoma, head and neck, liver or kidney cancer.

CDR3 in DNA: TGTGCCAGCAGCTTGGGTCCAGAGTACGAGCAGTACTTC. Protein sequence: CASSLGPEYEQYF. V is TRBV5-5 and J is TRBJ2-7; D is uncertain. Trimming stripped 0 bases from V and 4 bases from J, with 8 bases between. The germline V gene encodes CDR1 SGHKS and CDR2 YYEKEE (reference sequence). The CDR3 is 13 amino acids.